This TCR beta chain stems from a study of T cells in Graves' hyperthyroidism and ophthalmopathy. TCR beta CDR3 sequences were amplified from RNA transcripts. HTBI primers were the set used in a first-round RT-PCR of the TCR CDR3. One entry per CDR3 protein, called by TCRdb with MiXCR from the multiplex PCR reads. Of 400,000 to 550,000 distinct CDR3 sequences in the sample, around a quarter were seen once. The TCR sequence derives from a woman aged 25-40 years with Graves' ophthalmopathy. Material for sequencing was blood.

The CDR3 here is CASSFRGIEAFF. Written as DNA, the CDR3 is TGTGCCAGCAGCTTCAGGGGCATTGAAGCTTTCTTT. This sequence joins TRBV7-9 and TRBJ1-1, with D perhaps matching TRBD1 (6 bases). The CDR3 length is 12 residues. Germline CDR1 and CDR2: SEHNR and FQNEAQ (reference sequence). V was clipped by 3 bases and J by 7 bases, with 9 bases between them.